These 27 T cell receptor beta chains originate from one sample sequenced in a study of cytomegalovirus exposure and HLA in healthy donors. TCRdb's table, derived via immunoSEQ multiplex PCR, lists solely in-frame clones and lacks some. The repertoire holds under 200,000 clones, with roughly 89% as singletons. Input material: PBMCs. The receptors stem from a woman between 18 and 29 years old in good health and CMV-seropositive.

CDR3 loop: CAWSVLTGSYEQYF. CDR3 in DNA: TGTGCCTGGAGTGTACTCACAGGGTCCTACGAGCAGTACTTC. The gene calls are TRBV30 and TRBJ2-7; weak D call: TRBD1 (6 bases). Between the trimmed V and J ends, which lost 0 bases and 1 base, there was a span of 10 bases. This CDR3 contains 14 residues. The germline V gene encodes CDR1 GTSNPN and CDR2 SVGIG (reference sequence).

The chain links TRBV4-3 to TRBJ2-7; the match to TRBD2 covers 8 bases. V trimming: 1 base; J trimming: 6 bases; junction bases outside the gene matches: 17. There are 18 residues in the CDR3. Germline values: CDR1 LGHNA, CDR2 YSLEER. Here the CDR3 reads CASSQVSSPREVIGEQYF. The CDR3 DNA reads as TGCGCCAGCAGCCAAGTCTCATCCCCGCGGGAGGTCATTGGCGAGCAGTACTTC.

J is TRBJ2-7 and V is TRBV11-2; D is perhaps TRBD2 (6 bases). V lost 1 base, J lost 3 bases, and 10 bases lay in between. CDR1 and CDR2 from the germline V gene are SGHAT and FQNNGV. The CDR3 totals 14 residues. CDR3 loop: CASSLVSGSYEQYF. CDR3 nucleotides: TGTGCCAGCAGCTTAGTCTCCGGGAGCTACGAGCAGTACTTC.

The sample holds one count of this clone. The V gene is TRBV5-4, the J gene TRBJ1-2, with 8 bases fitting TRBD1. V dropped 3 bases and J dropped 4; count of bases not matched to a gene: 5. Germline V gene data show CDR1 as SGHNT and CDR2 as YYREEE (reference sequence). This CDR3 is built from 14 residues. The CDR3 nucleotides are TGTGCCAGCAGCTCGCGACAGGGGCCCTATGGCTACACCTTC. Translated, it gives CASSSRQGPYGYTF.

The chain employs TRBV20-1 and TRBJ2-7; D uncertain. Trimming pared 5 bases from V and 5 bases from J, leaving 7 bases between. Germline V gives CDR1 DFQATT, CDR2 SNEGSKA (reference sequence). The length of the CDR3 is 10 residues. Written as DNA, the CDR3 is TGCAGTGCTTACACCCACGAGCAGTACTTC. It translates to CSAYTHEQYF.

The V and J genes are TRBV6-6 and TRBJ1-2; D is possibly TRBD1 (6 bases). Germline CDR1 reads MNHNY; CDR2 reads SVGAGI (reference sequence). This CDR3 has 13 amino acids. The V and J ends lost 7 bases and 2 bases respectively, with 11 bases between them. CDR3 in DNA: TGTGCCAGCATGGACAGCTCCAACTATGGCTACACCTTC. Protein: CASMDSSNYGYTF.

The chain is built from TRBV4-2 and TRBJ2-3, with D possibly TRBD2 on 5 matching bases. The germline gives CDR1 LGHNA, CDR2 YNFKEQ. V shed 4 bases and J shed 2 bases, with 13 bases lying between them. This CDR3 region has 15 residues. CDR3 bases: TGTGCCAGCAGCCCCCGGGCGGGTAACACAGATACGCAGTATTTT. Translating gives CASSPRAGNTDTQYF.

The V call is TRBV7-9, the J call TRBJ1-5; D unclear. This CDR3 region has 15 residues. Germline V lookup: CDR1 SEHNR, CDR2 FQNEAQ (reference sequence). Between the trimmed V and J ends, which lost 1 base and 2 bases, there was a span of 9 bases. The CDR3 loop reads CASSLGDTGNQPQHF. The CDR3 bases are TGTGCCAGCAGCTTAGGCGACACTGGCAATCAGCCCCAGCATTTT.

This clone was recorded once. The chain is built from TRBV28 and TRBJ2-5; weak D call: TRBD1 (5 bases). Germline V gene lookup returns CDR1 MDHEN and CDR2 SYDVKM. The CDR3 is 15 residues long. V was pared by 2 bases and J by 4 bases, with 14 bases between. The CDR3 region is CASSLTQGSGETQYF. Written as DNA, the CDR3 is TGTGCCAGCAGTTTAACCCAGGGATCGGGAGAGACCCAGTACTTC.

The chain employs TRBV5-1 and TRBJ2-7; TRBD1 aligns across 11 bases. Germline V gives CDR1 SGHRS, CDR2 YFSETQ. This CDR3 is built from 15 residues. V gave up 1 base and J gave up 4 bases; unmatched junction bases: 4. CDR3 residues: CASSLMDRGQYEQYF. The CDR3 DNA sequence: TGCGCCAGCAGCTTGATGGACAGGGGGCAATACGAGCAGTACTTC.

The genes are TRBV4-1 and TRBJ1-4; 11 nucleotides match TRBD1. CDR1 and CDR2 from the germline V gene are MGHRA and YSYEKL. This CDR3 is built from 16 residues. The ends lost 3 bases at V and 10 bases at J; junction bases unmatched: 10. The CDR3 loop reads CASSHLPGQGGGKLFF. The CDR3 nucleotides are TGCGCCAGCAGCCATCTACCGGGACAGGGGGGGGGAAAACTGTTTTTT.

This chain links TRBV7-9 with TRBJ2-1; perhaps TRBD2 as D (6 bases). The CDR3 length is 17 residues. The germline V and J ends were trimmed by 2 bases and 8 bases, with 22 bases remaining between them. The germline gives CDR1 SEHNR, CDR2 FQNEAQ (reference sequence). The CDR3 nucleotides are TGTGCCAGCAGCTTAACTTCCCCCCACCTGGCGGGATATGAGCAGTTCTTC. Amino acids: CASSLTSPHLAGYEQFF.

The chain carries TRBV10-3 and TRBJ1-2, with 8 bases lining up with TRBD1. V shed 8 bases and J 0 bases; nucleotides not matched to a gene: 8. Looked up from germline, CDR1 is ENHRY and CDR2 is SYGVKD. The CDR3 runs 15 residues. The CDR3 loop is CAIRTGTRPNYGYTF. The CDR3 DNA follows: TGTGCCATCCGGACAGGGACCAGACCTAACTATGGCTACACCTTC.

V and J are TRBV7-2 and TRBJ2-2; 10 nucleotides match TRBD1. The V gene end was trimmed by 5 bases and the J gene end by 3 bases; junction bases not matched to a gene: 6. Germline V gene data show CDR1 as SGHTA and CDR2 as FQGNSA. The CDR3 totals 16 residues. CDR3 in DNA: TGTGCCAGCAGCCGGGGGACAGGGGAATACACCGGGGAGCTGTTTTTT. This gives the protein CASSRGTGEYTGELFF.

The V call is TRBV12-5, the J call TRBJ2-7; tentative D call: TRBD2 (6 bases). The V gene's germline CDR1 is LGHNT and CDR2 FRNRAP. This CDR3 has 13 residues. V gave up 6 bases and J gave up 3 bases, with 12 bases separating them. CDR3 DNA sequence: TGTGCTAGTGGAAAAGACGGGGGCTACGAGCAGTACTTC. This translates into CASGKDGGYEQYF.

As for this clone: Other nucleotide sequences from this sample produce the same CDR3. J is TRBJ2-1 and V is TRBV5-1, with 11 bases lining up with TRBD2. This CDR3 region has 16 residues. Germline lookup yields CDR1 SGHRS and CDR2 YFSETQ. V was pared by 4 bases and J by 4 bases, with 7 bases of the junction left unmatched. CDR3 DNA sequence: TGCGCCAGCAGCCTAGGCCTAGCGGGAGGTTACAATGAGCAGTTCTTC. It codes for CASSLGLAGGYNEQFF. The full variable domain, with the rest looked up from reference TRBV5-1 and TRBJ2-1, is KAGVTQTPRYLIKTRGQQVTLSCSPISGHRSVSWYQQTPGQGLQFLFEYFSETQRNKGNFPGRFSGRQFSNSRSEMNVSTLELGDSALYLCASSLGLAGGYNEQFFGPGTRLTVL.

The gene calls are TRBV12-2 and TRBJ2-3; TRBD1 reflects the table's D call only, with no check against the DNA. TRBV12-2 constitutes a pseudogene. CDR3 size: 16 residues. The CDR3 spells CASRTRQGPCTDTQYF. The CDR3 coding sequence is TGTGCAAGTCGCACCAGACAGGGGCCCTGCACAGATACGCAGTATTTT.

This clone is a singleton in its sample. This chain links TRBV4-1 with TRBJ1-4, with a possible D match to TRBD1 (5 bases). Germline V gene data show CDR1 as MGHRA and CDR2 as YSYEKL. This CDR3 has 17 amino acids. V was shortened by 1 base and J by 4 bases, with 16 bases between the two germline ends. The CDR3 loop reads CASSQVSLRDINEKLFF. The CDR3 region has the DNA TGCGCCAGCAGCCAAGTCTCCCTCAGGGATATTAATGAAAAACTGTTTTTT.

The gene calls are TRBV19 and TRBJ2-7; D is possibly TRBD1 (5 bases). The CDR3 is made up of 16 amino acids. CDR1 and CDR2 (germline): LNHDA, SQIVND (reference sequence). The V end was cut by 2 bases, the J end by 6 bases, with 20 bases between. CDR3 region: CASSIRRGSLLGEQYF. For the CDR3, the DNA is TGTGCCAGTAGTATAAGAAGGGGCTCCCTCCTGGGCGAGCAGTACTTC.

V gene TRBV18 combines with J gene TRBJ1-4; D gene ambiguous. Germline CDR1 KGHSH, CDR2 LQKENI. V was clipped by 3 bases and J by 5 bases, with 10 bases between them. There are 14 residues in the CDR3. The chain's CDR3 is CASSPLASNEKLFF. DNA of the CDR3: TGTGCCAGCTCACCTCTAGCGTCGAATGAAAAACTGTTTTTT.

This clone occurred a few times. This chain links TRBV19 with TRBJ2-2; 7 bases align to TRBD1. V lost 4 bases, J lost 6 bases, and 8 bases stayed unmatched. This CDR3 contains 15 residues. Germline CDR1 LNHDA, CDR2 SQIVND (reference sequence). In DNA form, the CDR3 reads TGTGCCAGTAGTACCTTTAGGACAGGCGCCGGGGAGCTGTTTTTT. Its protein is CASSTFRTGAGELFF.

A single count supports this clone. The chain couples TRBV6-1 to TRBJ2-2; TRBD1 matches at 11 bases. The CDR3 length is 15 residues. Germline lookup yields CDR1 MNHNS and CDR2 SASEGT. V dropped 4 bases and J dropped 5; count of bases not matched to a gene: 3. The CDR3 region has the DNA TGTGCCAGCAGTGTCGGACAGGGGGCGACCGGGGAGCTGTTTTTT. This gives the protein CASSVGQGATGELFF.

The chain links TRBV10-3 to TRBJ2-7; 14 nucleotides align to TRBD2. Losses at the gene ends were 10 bases for V and 2 bases for J; bases not matched to a gene: 16. This CDR3 has 18 residues. CDR1 is ENHRY, CDR2 SYGVKD, per germline. The CDR3 here is CATGGPGLAGEAPYEQYF. CDR3 in DNA: TGTGCCACCGGCGGACCGGGACTAGCGGGAGAAGCCCCCTACGAGCAGTACTTC.

The gene calls are TRBV11-2 and TRBJ2-1, with D possibly being TRBD2 (6 bases). The germline V and J ends were trimmed by 0 bases and 0 bases, with 9 bases remaining between them. Germline loops: CDR1 SGHAT, CDR2 FQNNGV. This CDR3 is 16 amino acids long. The DNA for the CDR3 is TGTGCCAGCAGCTTAGATTTAGCGGCCTCCTACAATGAGCAGTTCTTC. Its protein is CASSLDLAASYNEQFF.

This rearrangement joins TRBV27 to TRBJ1-2; no clear D. Germline V gives CDR1 MNHEY, CDR2 SMNVEV (reference sequence). The V gene lost 6 bases and the J gene lost 8 bases, with 10 bases spanning the gap. The CDR3 length is 11 residues. The CDR3 is CASRGSGGYTF. The CDR3 DNA is TGTGCCAGCAGGGGTTCGGGAGGCTACACCTTC.

The genes are TRBV11-2 and TRBJ2-2, with TRBD2 matching over 8 bases. The CDR3 has 16 residues. V lost 5 bases to trimming and J lost 5 bases; unmatched junction nucleotides: 10. Germline assignment: CDR1 SGHAT and CDR2 FQNNGV. CDR3 nucleotides: TGTGCCAGCAGCCCGGGGGGGGGCATAACAACCGGGGAGCTGTTTTTT. Protein product: CASSPGGGITTGELFF.

V usage is TRBV14 and J usage is TRBJ2-7, with D perhaps TRBD2 (7 bases). Trimming removed 0 bases at V and 1 base at J, with 19 bases between. Looked up from germline, CDR1 is SGHDN and CDR2 is FVKESK. CDR3 length: 18 residues. The CDR3 region has the DNA TGTGCCAGCAGCCAAGATGACTCGCTCGGGGGGCCGTCCTACGAGCAGTACTTC. This translates into CASSQDDSLGGPSYEQYF.